The 32 T cell receptor beta chains presented below share a single source sample, sequenced in a study of T cell responses to AZD1222 COVID-19 vaccine (dated by TCRdb to the early 2020s). The time point label here, explained by the study, means: about 28 days (+/-7) after the second vaccine dose. The sample's treatment or condition label is to be understood as: meningococcal conjugate vaccine given as trial control. Receptor amplification or capture employed the immunoSEQ multiplex PCR assay. TCRdb holds this immuneACCESS table with in-frame rearrangements only. Some clones are missing; in checked studies, unresolved V genes explain under half, and the rest has no known cause. For this sample there are about 150,000 clones; under 95% appear just once. Around 8% of the sample is taken by the ten largest. The specimen comprised peripheral blood, sampled 28 days after the second dose of the MenACWY control vaccine. All receptors come from an adult who received the MenACWY meningococcal vaccine as a control.

The chain is built from TRBV2 and TRBJ2-7; 12 positions agree with TRBD2. This CDR3 region has 16 residues. CDR1 is SNHLY and CDR2 is FYNNEI in the germline V gene. V lost 4 bases, J lost 8 bases, and 12 bases stayed unmatched. This CDR3 is CASSGTSGTPGKQQYF. CDR3 DNA: TGTGCCAGCAGTGGGACTAGCGGGACCCCGGGGAAGCAGCAGTACTTC.

This rearrangement joins TRBV3-1 (or the pseudogene TRBV3-2) to TRBJ1-5; 9 bases align to TRBD1. The CDR3 is made up of 16 amino acids. V shed 4 bases and J 5 bases; nucleotides not matched to a gene: 9. The germline CDR1 and CDR2 sequences are LGHDT and YNNKEL (reference sequence). The CDR3 protein is CASSPTKQGADQPQHF. The CDR3 DNA follows: TGTGCCAGCAGCCCCACCAAACAGGGGGCGGATCAGCCCCAGCATTTT.

This clone has a handful of counts. The chain combines TRBV6-2 or TRBV6-3 with TRBJ2-6; D is unresolved. This CDR3 spans 15 amino acids. Germline-derived CDR1 and CDR2 are MNHEY and SVGEGT. Deletions cut 6 bases from V and 0 bases from J, with 9 bases between. The CDR3, as DNA: TGTGCCAGCAGCTCTGACAACTCTGGGGCCAACGTCCTGACTTTC. Translation gives CASSSDNSGANVLTF.

This sequence joins TRBV7-8 and TRBJ2-3; 12 bases are shared with TRBD2. The CDR3 extends over 22 amino acids. The germline gives CDR1 SGHVS, CDR2 FQNEAQ. V was clipped by 1 base and J by 4 bases; unmatched bases: 21. The chain's CDR3 is CASSLGGGSSGVTSGSPDTQYF. Here the CDR3 DNA reads TGTGCCAGCAGCTTAGGGGGCGGGTCTAGCGGAGTGACTAGCGGGAGTCCAGATACGCAGTATTTT.

This chain uses TRBV27 with TRBJ2-5; perhaps TRBD2 as D (6 bases). Trimming took 0 bases from V and 5 from J, leaving 10 bases between them. The CDR3 consists of 14 residues. Germline CDR1 reads MNHEY; CDR2 reads SMNVEV (reference sequence). The CDR3 coding sequence is TGTGCCAGCAGTTTATCGGTGGGGGGTGAGACCCAGTACTTC. This translates into CASSLSVGGETQYF.

The chain is built from TRBV9 and TRBJ2-7, with D perhaps TRBD2 (5 bases). The V end lost 0 bases, the J end lost 0 bases, and 13 bases lay between the germline ends. This CDR3 is built from 16 residues. CDR1 is SGDLS and CDR2 is YYNGEE in the germline V gene. CDR3: CASSVGTGSHSYEQYF. CDR3 DNA sequence: TGTGCCAGCAGCGTAGGTACGGGGTCCCACTCCTACGAGCAGTACTTC.

This rearrangement joins TRBV4-3 to TRBJ2-5, with 7 bases that match TRBD1. V shed 1 base and J 4 bases; nucleotides not matched to a gene: 0. The CDR3 has 13 amino acids. CDR1 and CDR2 (germline): LGHNA, YSLEER. CDR3 in DNA: TGCGCCAGCAGCCAAGGACAGGGAGAGACCCAGTACTTC. Its protein is CASSQGQGETQYF.

This clone was picked up one time. The CDR3 region has the DNA TGTGCCAGCAGCCTTAATGACCCCCATGAGCAGTTCTTC. The encoded protein is CASSLNDPHEQFF. V gene TRBV3-1 (or the pseudogene TRBV3-2) combines with J gene TRBJ2-1; D gene unclear. The CDR3 extends over 13 amino acids. Trimming removed 4 bases at V and 8 bases at J, with 12 bases between. Germline loops: CDR1 LGHDT, CDR2 YNNKEL (reference sequence).

The V gene is TRBV9, the J gene TRBJ2-1, with 8 positions matching TRBD1. J was trimmed by 4 bases and V by 3 bases; bases with no gene match: 9. The CDR3 sequence is 16 residues long. The germline gives CDR1 SGDLS, CDR2 YYNGEE. The CDR3 nucleotides are TGTGCCAGCAGCGAGCGACGGACAGGGCTTTACAATGAGCAGTTCTTC. Its translation: CASSERRTGLYNEQFF.

In the case of this clone: This specimen includes other DNA sequences encoding the same CDR3. The CDR3 sequence: CASSPSAATNEKLFF. CDR3 nucleotide sequence: TGTGCCAGCAGTCCCTCAGCAGCAACTAATGAAAAACTGTTTTTT. The chain uses TRBV27 and TRBJ1-4; D is undetermined. The CDR3 runs 15 residues. The V gene lost 5 bases and the J gene lost 0 bases, with 10 bases spanning the gap. Germline CDR1 and CDR2: MNHEY and SMNVEV (reference sequence).

The chain is built from TRBV20-1 and TRBJ2-3; the match to TRBD2 covers 9 bases. After removal of 3 bases from V and 9 bases from J, the junction contained 10 bases not matched to a gene. Germline CDR1 is DFQATT and CDR2 is SNEGSKA (reference sequence). This CDR3 has 14 amino acids. The CDR3 DNA is TGCAGTGCTAGTCTGGCGGGAGGGCCATGGACGCAGTATTTT. Residues: CSASLAGGPWTQYF.

The J gene is TRBJ1-6, the V gene TRBV5-1, with 8 nucleotides matching TRBD1. Germline CDR1 reads SGHRS; CDR2 reads YFSETQ. The CDR3 sequence is 15 residues long. V was clipped by 0 bases and J by 10 bases; unmatched bases: 6. The CDR3 nucleotides are TGCGCCAGCAGCTTGGTTCAGGGGGCCGGGTCACCCCTCCACTTT. Residues: CASSLVQGAGSPLHF.

This clone occurred a few times. The chain combines TRBV3-1 (or the pseudogene TRBV3-2) with TRBJ2-7; 13 nucleotides agree with TRBD2. Unmatched junction bases numbered 9, after V lost 1 base and J lost 3 bases. Germline loops: CDR1 LGHDT, CDR2 YNNKEL (reference sequence). The CDR3 sequence is 18 residues long. CDR3 DNA: TGTGCCAGCAGCCAAGGGACTAGCGGGAGATCGCCCGTCTACGAGCAGTACTTC. It encodes CASSQGTSGRSPVYEQYF.

CDR3 sequence reads: CASSLGISPLHF. The DNA for the CDR3 is TGTGCCAGCAGCCTAGGAATCTCACCCCTCCACTTT. This chain joins TRBV28 and TRBJ1-6; D not certain. The CDR3 is 12 amino acids. V shed 6 bases and J shed 10 bases, with 10 bases lying between them. The germline gives CDR1 MDHEN, CDR2 SYDVKM.

The V call is TRBV7-9, the J call TRBJ1-4, with D perhaps matching TRBD1 (6 bases). Trimming took off 4 bases at V and 6 bases at J, with 18 bases between the two ends. The length of the CDR3 is 16 residues. In germline, CDR1 is SEHNR, CDR2 FQNEAQ (reference sequence). The DNA for the CDR3 is TGTGCCAGCAGCTCACCCCCGGGGGCCACCTATGAAAAACTGTTTTTT. Protein: CASSSPPGATYEKLFF.

The rearrangement links TRBV15 to TRBJ1-4, with 10 nucleotides matching TRBD1. V lost 1 base to trimming and J lost 8 bases; unmatched junction nucleotides: 10. The CDR3 has 17 amino acids. The V gene's germline CDR1 is LNHNV and CDR2 YYDKDF (reference sequence). CDR3 protein: CATSRVLGGQGREKLFF. The CDR3 nucleotides are TGTGCCACCAGCAGAGTACTGGGGGGACAGGGGAGGGAAAAACTGTTTTTT.

This chain uses TRBV7-2 with TRBJ1-1; D gene ambiguous. V was pared by 1 base and J by 4 bases, with 10 bases between. The germline V gene encodes CDR1 SGHTA and CDR2 FQGNSA. The CDR3 runs 14 residues. CDR3 region: CASSLGNVGTEAFF. CDR3 DNA sequence: TGTGCCAGCAGCTTAGGAAATGTGGGCACTGAAGCTTTCTTT. Filled out from reference TRBV7-2 and TRBJ1-1, the complete variable domain reads GAGVSQSPSNKVTEKGKDVELRCDPISGHTALYWYRQSLGQGLEFLIYFQGNSAPDKSGLPSDRFSAERTGGSVSTLTIQRTQQEDSAVYLCASSLGNVGTEAFFGQGTRLTVV.

The chain recombines TRBV6-5 with TRBJ2-7; D call uncertain. With 5 bases removed from V and 2 bases from J, the gap between germline ends came to 16 bases. This CDR3 region has 15 residues. Germline V gives CDR1 MNHEY, CDR2 SVGAGI. The CDR3 reads CASSPVWALTYEQYF. DNA of the CDR3: TGTGCCAGCAGTCCTGTCTGGGCACTAACCTACGAGCAGTACTTC.

V is TRBV5-1 and J is TRBJ1-2; TRBD1 matches at 7 bases. CDR3 size: 15 residues. Germline-derived CDR1 and CDR2 are SGHRS and YFSETQ. V was clipped by 0 bases and J by 6 bases; unmatched bases: 8. CDR3 residues: CASSLGDRVSNGYTF. In DNA, the CDR3 is TGCGCCAGCAGCTTGGGTGACAGGGTATCGAATGGCTACACCTTC.

V is TRBV3-1 (or the pseudogene TRBV3-2) and J is TRBJ1-1; no reliable D call. Trimming took off 0 bases at V and 1 base at J, with 6 bases between the two ends. The CDR3 consists of 14 residues. CDR1 is LGHDT and CDR2 is YNNKEL in the germline V gene (reference sequence). In DNA form, the CDR3 reads TGTGCCAGCAGCCAAGATCTGGCGAACACTGAAGCTTTCTTT. It codes for CASSQDLANTEAFF.

Concerning this clone: Other DNA sequences in the same sample also yield this CDR3. The rearrangement uses TRBV29-1 and TRBJ1-4; 9 bases agree with TRBD1. J was trimmed by 5 bases and V by 7 bases; bases with no gene match: 2. CDR1 is SQVTM, CDR2 ANQGSEA, per germline. This CDR3 is built from 12 residues. CDR3 in DNA: TGCAGCGCTGGACAGGGGAATGAAAAACTGTTTTTT. Its translation: CSAGQGNEKLFF.

This clone was found once. This chain joins TRBV3-1 (or the pseudogene TRBV3-2) and TRBJ2-1; 7 bases are shared with TRBD2. In germline, CDR1 is LGHDT, CDR2 YNNKEL (reference sequence). With V trimmed by 1 base and J by 5 bases, 2 bases remained unmatched. The CDR3 length is 14 residues. CDR3 sequence (DNA): TGTGCCAGCAGCCAAGGGGGGGGGAACAATGAGCAGTTCTTC. Translating gives CASSQGGGNNEQFF.

The gene calls are TRBV27 and TRBJ2-5; D not resolved. With 5 bases removed from V and 2 bases from J, the gap between germline ends came to 12 bases. The CDR3 covers 14 residues. The germline CDR1 and CDR2 sequences are MNHEY and SMNVEV (reference sequence). The CDR3 here is CASSPRSLQETQYF. The CDR3 DNA follows: TGTGCCAGCAGTCCTCGATCTCTACAAGAGACCCAGTACTTC.

This sequence joins TRBV20-1 and TRBJ1-1, with D tentatively TRBD1 (5 bases). Germline V lookup: CDR1 DFQATT, CDR2 SNEGSKA (reference sequence). The length of the CDR3 is 11 residues. The V gene lost 2 bases and the J gene lost 7 bases, with 8 bases spanning the gap. The CDR3, as DNA: TGCAGTGCTAGACCAGGACATGAAGCTTTCTTT. Protein sequence: CSARPGHEAFF.

The chain recombines TRBV30 with TRBJ1-3, with unresolved D. There are 12 residues in the CDR3. The V end was cut by 0 bases, the J end by 5 bases, with 5 bases between. CDR1 and CDR2 from the germline V gene are GTSNPN and SVGIG (reference sequence). Written as DNA, the CDR3 is TGTGCCTGGAGTGTCCCCAGAAACACCATATATTTT. Its translation is CAWSVPRNTIYF. The variable domain in full, completed from reference TRBV30 and TRBJ1-3, reads SQTIHQWPATLVQPVGSPLSLECTVEGTSNPNLYWYRQAAGRGLQLLFYSVGIGQISSEVPQNLSASRPQDRQFILSSKKLLLSDSGFYLCAWSVPRNTIYFGEGSWLTVV.

V usage is TRBV10-3 and J usage is TRBJ2-1, with TRBD1 matching 10 bases. Germline assignment: CDR1 ENHRY and CDR2 SYGVKD. The ends lost 6 bases at V and 8 bases at J; junction bases unmatched: 10. The CDR3 has 15 residues. In DNA, the CDR3 is TGTGCCATCAGGAACCCGGGACAGGGGATCGATGAGCAGTTCTTC. It translates to CAIRNPGQGIDEQFF.

This clone was counted between two and nine times. For the CDR3, the DNA is TGTGCCAGCCGTCGATCCCGACTAGCGGGAGGGCCCTACGAGCAGTACTTC. Residues: CASRRSRLAGGPYEQYF. J is TRBJ2-7 and V is TRBV6-6; TRBD2 aligns across 14 bases. Trimming took 8 bases from V and 2 from J; bases not matched to a gene: 11. This CDR3 has 17 residues. Germline lookup yields CDR1 MNHNY and CDR2 SVGAGI (reference sequence).

This chain connects TRBV11-2 to TRBJ2-5; 10 bases align to TRBD2. The CDR3 is made up of 13 amino acids. The V gene end was trimmed by 8 bases and the J gene end by 5 bases; junction bases not matched to a gene: 5. Per the germline V gene, CDR1 is SGHAT and CDR2 is FQNNGV. This CDR3 reads CASQRGGLETQYF. CDR3 DNA sequence: TGTGCCAGCCAGCGGGGGGGTTTGGAGACCCAGTACTTC.

J is TRBJ1-1 and V is TRBV3-1 (or the pseudogene TRBV3-2); D is unresolved. Germline assignment: CDR1 LGHDT and CDR2 YNNKEL (reference sequence). Trimming took 6 bases from V and 7 from J, leaving 12 bases between them. This CDR3 has 12 amino acids. CDR3 sequence: CASSLPGSEAFF. In nucleotides, the CDR3 is TGTGCCAGCAGTCTACCGGGGAGTGAAGCTTTCTTT.

The V gene is TRBV19, the J gene TRBJ2-1; D may be TRBD2 (5 bases). Germline values: CDR1 LNHDA, CDR2 SQIVND (reference sequence). V was pared by 5 bases and J by 5 bases, with 10 bases between. This CDR3 is built from 13 residues. The CDR3 DNA reads as TGTGCCAGTAGTCACGACGGGGACAATGAGCAGTTCTTC. It translates to CASSHDGDNEQFF.

The chain uses TRBV5-1 and TRBJ2-2, with D unclear. The CDR3 is 13 amino acids. V lost 0 bases, J lost 6 bases, and 6 bases lay in between. Germline CDR1 reads SGHRS; CDR2 reads YFSETQ. The CDR3 protein is CASSLGYAGELFF. In DNA form, the CDR3 reads TGCGCCAGCAGCTTGGGTTATGCCGGGGAGCTGTTTTTT. Looking up the rest from reference TRBV5-1 and TRBJ2-2 gives the full variable domain: KAGVTQTPRYLIKTRGQQVTLSCSPISGHRSVSWYQQTPGQGLQFLFEYFSETQRNKGNFPGRFSGRQFSNSRSEMNVSTLELGDSALYLCASSLGYAGELFFGEGSRLTVL.

The chain recombines TRBV19 with TRBJ1-5, with unresolved D. Trimming stripped 3 bases from V and 0 bases from J, with 9 bases between. In germline, CDR1 is LNHDA, CDR2 SQIVND (reference sequence). The CDR3 sequence is 15 residues long. CDR3: CASSMVAYSNQPQHF. In DNA form, the CDR3 reads TGTGCCAGTAGTATGGTGGCGTATAGCAATCAGCCCCAGCATTTT.